This passage covers 3 T cell receptor beta chains from one sample sequenced in a study of identical twins. From the 5' RACE reads, TCRdb called clonotypes with MiXCR, one entry per CDR3 protein. The profile shows 1.5 million to 2 million distinct CDR3 sequences, roughly a third of them singletons. Sequencing used cord blood. The source is a newborn girl in good health.

The sample holds a few counts of this clonotype. This chain joins TRBV5-1 and TRBJ1-2; D is ambiguous. The CDR3 is made up of 14 amino acids. Per germline, CDR1 SGHRS and CDR2 YFSETQ. Between the trimmed V and J ends, which lost 1 base and 4 bases, there was a span of 11 bases. The CDR3 is CASSLSMPTYGYTF. The CDR3 DNA is TGCGCCAGCAGCTTGTCAATGCCAACCTATGGCTACACCTTC.

This clonotype was counted only a few times. The chain carries TRBV20-1 and TRBJ2-3; 9 bases line up with TRBD2. This CDR3 comprises 15 residues. Germline lookup yields CDR1 DFQATT and CDR2 SNEGSKA (reference sequence). The trim removed 5 bases at V and 1 base at J, leaving 7 bases unmatched. The CDR3 DNA sequence: TGCAGTGCTGAGAGAGTAGCGGGGGGCACAGATACGCAGTATTTT. Residues: CSAERVAGGTDTQYF.

The J gene is TRBJ2-1, the V gene TRBV4-2; the match to TRBD2 covers 7 bases. This CDR3 has 14 residues. After removal of 0 bases from V and 5 bases from J, the junction contained 1 base not matched to a gene. Germline assignment: CDR1 LGHNA and CDR2 YNFKEQ. The CDR3 loop reads CASSQDAGDNEQFF. The CDR3 DNA sequence: TGTGCCAGCAGCCAAGACGCGGGGGACAATGAGCAGTTCTTC.